Shown below are 25 T cell receptor beta chains from a single sample sequenced in a study of T cell repertoires in cytomegalovirus infection. TCRdb re-called the reads with MiXCR, one entry per CDR3 protein. The sample carries hundreds of thousands of distinct CDR3 sequences, roughly 24% recorded once. Sequenced sample: CD8+ T cells from PBMCs. The receptors were sampled from a human donor in good health (CMV status not recorded). Some clones in this sample may be carry-over from other donors' samples.

The V call is TRBV9, the J call TRBJ2-1; no definite D call. Germline values: CDR1 SGDLS, CDR2 YYNGEE. With 0 bases removed from V and 1 base from J, the gap between germline ends came to 8 bases. The CDR3 loop spans 15 amino acids. The CDR3 DNA is TGTGCCAGCAGCGTAGTAGCTGCATCCTACAATGAGCAGTTCTTC. Protein sequence: CASSVVAASYNEQFF.

This clonotype was seen a few times. The genes are TRBV28 and TRBJ1-5; D remains unclear. CDR1 MDHEN and CDR2 SYDVKM come from the germline V gene. The CDR3 has 14 residues. V gave up 3 bases and J gave up 5 bases, with 11 bases separating them. The CDR3 nucleotides are TGTGCCAGCAGTTTCGCGGACTCATATCAGCCCCAGCATTTT. It translates to CASSFADSYQPQHF. The full variable domain, its missing parts supplied by reference TRBV28 and TRBJ1-5, is DVKVTQSSRYLVKRTGEKVFLECVQDMDHENMFWYRQDPGLGLRLIYFSYDVKMKEKGDIPEGYSVSREKKERFSLILESASTNQTSMYLCASSFADSYQPQHFGDGTRLSIL.

The chain couples TRBV7-9 to TRBJ1-1; D ambiguous. The CDR3 extends over 14 amino acids. CDR1 and CDR2 (germline): SEHNR, FQNEAQ (reference sequence). V lost 8 bases and J lost 5, with 18 bases in between. The CDR3 reads CASGRRALETEAFF. As DNA, the CDR3 is TGTGCCAGCGGTCGCCGGGCCCTGGAAACTGAAGCTTTCTTT.

This clonotype was seen more than once but under ten times. V is TRBV6-2 or TRBV6-3 and J is TRBJ1-1; 7 bases agree with TRBD1. From germline, CDR1 is MNHEY and CDR2 SVGEGT. V lost 7 bases, J lost 6 bases, and 11 bases stayed unmatched. This CDR3 region has 14 residues. The CDR3 sequence: CASILFPGGSEAFF. The CDR3 DNA sequence: TGTGCCAGCATCTTATTTCCAGGGGGATCTGAAGCTTTCTTT.

The chain is built from TRBV28 and TRBJ2-1, with D possibly matching TRBD2 (6 bases). There are 15 residues in the CDR3. V was shortened by 6 bases and J by 4 bases, with 16 bases between the two germline ends. Germline V gives CDR1 MDHEN, CDR2 SYDVKM. The DNA of the CDR3 is TGTGCCAGCAGACCCTACCGGGACTTGTACAATGAGCAGTTCTTC. Its protein product is CASRPYRDLYNEQFF.

The chain couples TRBV2 to TRBJ1-2; D is uncertain. The CDR3 spans 12 residues. V was shortened by 9 bases and J by 8 bases, with 16 bases between the two germline ends. The germline V gene encodes CDR1 SNHLY and CDR2 FYNNEI. The DNA of the CDR3 is TGTGCCAGGATAGAGAGAAGTGGGGGCTACACCTTC. It yields the protein CARIERSGGYTF.

There are a few counts of this clonotype. The J gene is TRBJ2-3, the V gene TRBV20-1; 13 positions agree with TRBD2. The CDR3 spans 16 residues. V gave up 7 bases and J gave up 0 bases; unmatched junction bases: 7. Germline-derived CDR1 and CDR2 are DFQATT and SNEGSKA (reference sequence). The chain's CDR3 is CSVGTSGVASTDTQYF. CDR3 nucleotide sequence: TGCAGTGTCGGGACTAGCGGGGTTGCTAGCACAGATACGCAGTATTTT.

The V gene is TRBV20-1, the J gene TRBJ2-4; 8 nucleotides match TRBD2. There are 16 residues in the CDR3. V was clipped by 0 bases and J by 0 bases; unmatched bases: 4. The germline V gene has CDR1 DFQATT and CDR2 SNEGSKA (reference sequence). The CDR3 region is CSARDRSGIAKNIQYF. DNA of the CDR3: TGCAGTGCTAGAGACCGTAGCGGGATAGCCAAAAACATTCAGTACTTC.

In the case of this clonotype: A much larger clonotype is one base distant, so this may be a read error. The chain joins TRBV6-2 or TRBV6-3 to TRBJ2-2, with TRBD1 matching 8 bases. CDR3 length: 14 residues. The germline CDR1 and CDR2 sequences are MNHEY and SVGEGT. J gave up 4 bases and V 10 bases, and 8 bases lay outside the gene matches. CDR3 amino acids: CANTGQGPTGELFF. The DNA for the CDR3 is TGTGCCAACACTGGACAGGGACCCACCGGGGAGCTGTTTTTT.

This clonotype has ten or more counts. The chain recombines TRBV28 with TRBJ1-1, with D maybe TRBD1 (5 bases). The length of the CDR3 is 13 residues. V was shortened by 2 bases and J by 6 bases, with 10 bases between the two germline ends. CDR1 and CDR2 from the germline V gene are MDHEN and SYDVKM. CDR3 residues: CASSLEGPAEAFF. CDR3 coding DNA: TGTGCCAGCAGTTTAGAGGGGCCGGCTGAAGCTTTCTTT.

This clonotype was detected many times. The J gene is TRBJ1-1, the V gene TRBV4-1, with D possibly being TRBD1 (6 bases). Germline CDR1 is MGHRA and CDR2 is YSYEKL. V was trimmed by 3 bases and J by 6 bases, leaving 20 bases between them. The CDR3 sequence is 16 residues long. The CDR3 is CASSQARTTGLPEAFF. CDR3 DNA: TGCGCCAGCAGCCAGGCAAGGACCACAGGGCTACCTGAAGCTTTCTTT.

This clonotype was seen a handful of times. This sequence joins TRBV6-2 or TRBV6-3 and TRBJ2-7; D remains unclear. Germline V lookup: CDR1 MNHEY, CDR2 SVGEGT. CDR3 length equals 14 residues. Deletions cut 0 bases from V and 3 bases from J, with 9 bases between. The CDR3 DNA reads TGTGCCAGCAGTTACTCGAGGCAGAACTACGAGCAGTACGTC. Translation gives CASSYSRQNYEQYV.

This clonotype was detected a few times. This chain's CDR3 is CASSPGPSGYEQYF. The CDR3 DNA sequence: TGTGCCAGTAGTCCGGGACCCTCGGGCTACGAGCAGTACTTC. The chain combines TRBV19 with TRBJ2-7, with D perhaps TRBD1 or TRBD2 (5 bases each). Germline-derived CDR1 and CDR2 are LNHDA and SQIVND (reference sequence). The CDR3 is made up of 14 amino acids. V lost 5 bases and J lost 3, with 14 bases in between.

In this sample, this clonotype turned up once. V usage is TRBV6-1 and J usage is TRBJ2-1, with D unclear. Trimming shortened V by 2 bases and J by 0 bases, and 17 bases separated the two germline ends. The V gene's germline CDR1 is MNHNS and CDR2 SASEGT. This CDR3 has 18 residues. The CDR3 protein is CASSEPVSTRSSYNEQFF. DNA for the CDR3: TGTGCCAGCAGTGAACCCGTCTCAACAAGGAGCTCCTACAATGAGCAGTTCTTC.

This clonotype turned up a few times. The chain joins TRBV29-1 to TRBJ1-1; no clear D. The CDR3 totals 11 residues. The germline V gene encodes CDR1 SQVTM and CDR2 ANQGSEA. V was cut by 1 base and J by 8 bases, with 8 bases left in between. CDR3 loop: CSVEGPLEAFF. The CDR3 DNA sequence: TGCAGCGTTGAAGGTCCCCTGGAAGCTTTCTTT.

This clonotype was counted at least ten times. The CDR3 sequence is CASTFSTNEKLFF. The CDR3 nucleotides read TGTGCCAGCACCTTCTCAACTAATGAAAAACTGTTTTTT. V gene TRBV7-9 combines with J gene TRBJ1-4, with D unresolved. The CDR3 covers 13 residues. V was clipped by 7 bases and J by 0 bases, with 6 bases between them. Germline CDR1 SEHNR, CDR2 FQNEAQ (reference sequence). Drawing the rest from reference TRBV7-9 and TRBJ1-4, the complete variable domain is DTGVSQNPRHKITKRGQNVTFRCDPISEHNRLYWYRQTLGQGPEFLTYFQNEAQLEKSRLLSDRFSAERPKGSFSTLEIQRTEQGDSAMYLCASTFSTNEKLFFGSGTQLSVL.

This clonotype was seen a few times. The J gene is TRBJ2-4, the V gene TRBV7-9; D is ambiguous. V lost 8 bases to trimming and J lost 2 bases, with 10 bases between them. From germline, CDR1 is SEHNR and CDR2 FQNEAQ (reference sequence). The CDR3 is 13 amino acids. The CDR3 region has the DNA TGTGCCAGCGGTCCCGGGCCCAAAAACATTCAGTACTTC. Protein product: CASGPGPKNIQYF.

This clonotype was seen a few times. V and J are TRBV14 and TRBJ1-3, with D possibly being TRBD1 (6 bases). Trimming removed 4 bases from V and 8 bases from J, with 15 bases in between. This CDR3 is 14 amino acids long. CDR1 and CDR2 (germline): SGHDN, FVKESK. Here the CDR3 reads CASSPTGSGDTIYF. The CDR3 nucleotides read TGTGCCAGCAGCCCGACAGGTTCGGGGGACACCATATATTTT.

The chain uses TRBV19 and TRBJ2-7; perhaps TRBD1 as D (6 bases). Per the germline V gene, CDR1 is LNHDA and CDR2 is SQIVND (reference sequence). The CDR3 is 13 amino acids. V was pared by 2 bases and J by 6 bases, with 11 bases between. The CDR3 sequence is CASSIWGLGEQYF. CDR3 in DNA: TGTGCCAGTAGTATATGGGGGCTCGGCGAGCAGTACTTC. Supplemented by reference TRBV19 and TRBJ2-7, the full variable domain reads DGGITQSPKYLFRKEGQNVTLSCEQNLNHDAMYWYRQDPGQGLRLIYYSQIVNDFQKGDIAEGYSVSREKKESFPLTVTSAQKNPTAFYLCASSIWGLGEQYFGPGTRLTVT.

This clonotype was counted a few times. This sequence joins TRBV6-2 or TRBV6-3 and TRBJ2-7; D is ambiguous. The V and J ends lost 0 bases and 4 bases respectively, with 7 bases between them. This CDR3 is 13 amino acids long. Looked up from germline, CDR1 is MNHEY and CDR2 is SVGEGT. CDR3 region: CASSYSSYYEQYV. The DNA of the CDR3 is TGTGCCAGCAGTTACTCCAGTTATTACGAGCAGTACGTC.

This chain links TRBV5-5 with TRBJ1-3; no definite D call. V was pared by 1 base and J by 0 bases, with 11 bases between. CDR1 is SGHKS, CDR2 YYEKEE, per germline (reference sequence). The CDR3 covers 16 residues. The CDR3 nucleotides read TGTGCCAGCAGCTTGTATGAATTCTTCTCTGGAAACACCATATATTTT. Protein: CASSLYEFFSGNTIYF.

This clonotype was counted a few times. The chain employs TRBV20-1 and TRBJ2-3; 8 nucleotides match TRBD1. The germline V gene encodes CDR1 DFQATT and CDR2 SNEGSKA (reference sequence). This CDR3 comprises 14 residues. The V gene end was trimmed by 6 bases and the J gene end by 6 bases; junction bases not matched to a gene: 11. The DNA of the CDR3 is TGCAGTGCCTGGGGGACAGGTTTCTCCGATACGCAGTATTTT. Its protein product is CSAWGTGFSDTQYF.

The genes are TRBV7-6 and TRBJ2-6; possibly TRBD2 for D (5 bases). V was trimmed by 3 bases and J by 8 bases, leaving 17 bases between them. The CDR3 runs to 16 residues. Germline V gene lookup returns CDR1 SGHVS and CDR2 FNYEAQ. This CDR3 is CASSLPLGIGTNVLTF. In nucleotides, the CDR3 is TGTGCCAGCAGCTTGCCCTTGGGCATCGGGACCAACGTCCTGACTTTC.

The rearrangement uses TRBV4-1 and TRBJ2-3; tentative D call: TRBD1 (5 bases). Germline V gene data show CDR1 as MGHRA and CDR2 as YSYEKL. The V gene lost 1 base and the J gene lost 2 bases, with 13 bases spanning the gap. The CDR3 is made up of 16 amino acids. CDR3 in amino acids: CASSQGPQAPTDTQYF. The CDR3 nucleotides read TGCGCCAGCAGCCAAGGGCCACAGGCGCCCACAGATACGCAGTATTTT.

The J gene is TRBJ2-1, the V gene TRBV6-5; D is perhaps TRBD1 (5 bases). This CDR3 is 15 amino acids long. Germline loops: CDR1 MNHEY, CDR2 SVGAGI. Trimming stripped 2 bases from V and 0 bases from J, with 8 bases between. DNA of the CDR3: TGTGCCAGCAGTTACGGGGCCTCCTCCTACAATGAGCAGTTCTTC. The encoded protein is CASSYGASSYNEQFF.